The present TCR beta chain was sequenced within a study of beta chain features in type 1 diabetes. Across the whole study: Healthy donors resembled patients in age, gender and cell yields. Study-level results: Researchers caution that PCR might favor shorter templates, equally among patients and controls. In type 1 diabetes patients, VDJ junctions had fewer insertions; deletions at these junctions were more frequent.

With regard to this clone: What it recognizes is unknown.

Reverse transcribing all isolated RNA meant expressed TCRB transcripts were sequenced. The data were produced by immunoSEQ multiplex PCR, yet TCRdb's version contains in-frame clones alone and is incomplete. The sample lists some 900,000 clones, about a sixth occurring once. V shed 5 bases and J shed 4 bases, with 15 bases lying between them. This CDR3 spans 14 amino acids. Germline CDR1 MNHNY, CDR2 SVGAGI (reference sequence). The chain links TRBV6-6 to TRBJ2-7; D may correspond to TRBD1 or TRBD2 (5 bases each). The sequencing sample was made of naive CD4+ T cells from blood. The receptor was derived from a woman aged 18-35 years in good health. The chain's CDR3 is CASSGPRGTYEQYF. CDR3 sequence (DNA): TGTGCCAGCAGTGGCCCTAGAGGGACGTACGAGCAGTACTTC.